This entry lists 26 T cell receptor beta chains sequenced from one sample in a study of shared clonotypes between healthy human individuals (dated by TCRdb to 2018 to 2021). Libraries were prepared through the immunoSEQ multiplex PCR assay. What TCRdb holds here is the immuneACCESS table cut down to in-frame rearrangements. Part of the clones is not present; checked against another copy, under half of the missing clones reflect an unresolved V gene, and the others are unexplained. The sample data list 2 million to 2.5 million clones, and about 94% of these were observed just once. The ten top clones hold around 0.13% of the sample. Sequenced sample: naive CD4+ T cells sorted from blood. The cell subset or site label here, explained by the study, means: CD45RA+ positively selected. The receptors originated from a man between 18 and 35 years old in good health.

The chain employs TRBV29-1 and TRBJ2-3; D gene uncertain. V lost 6 bases and J lost 2, with 12 bases in between. The germline gives CDR1 SQVTM, CDR2 ANQGSEA. This CDR3 comprises 13 residues. The CDR3 loop is CSVAARITDTQYF. DNA of the CDR3: TGCAGCGTCGCCGCCAGGATCACAGATACGCAGTATTTT.

The V and J genes are TRBV4-1 and TRBJ1-2; 7 bases are a match to TRBD1. The germline V gene has CDR1 MGHRA and CDR2 YSYEKL. This CDR3 is 15 amino acids long. Trimming cost V 3 bases and J 4 bases; bases outside gene matches: 8. The CDR3 DNA sequence: TGCGCCAGCAGCCAGGGAGGGACAGTTCCCTATGGCTACACCTTC. It is translated as CASSQGGTVPYGYTF.

This clone was recorded only once. This specimen includes other DNA sequences encoding the same CDR3. The rearrangement uses TRBV2 and TRBJ2-5, with unresolved D. CDR1 is SNHLY and CDR2 is FYNNEI in the germline V gene. V lost 4 bases and J lost 5, with 5 bases in between. The CDR3 runs 11 residues. CDR3 in amino acids: CASSVGETQYF. The CDR3 bases are TGTGCCAGCAGTGTTGGGGAGACCCAGTACTTC.

This clone was seen only once. The rearrangement links TRBV6-6 to TRBJ2-1, with TRBD2 identical over 7 bases. The V segment lost 8 bases and the J segment 9 bases; nucleotides outside the gene matches: 13. Looked up from germline, CDR1 is MNHNY and CDR2 is SVGAGI (reference sequence). The CDR3 is made up of 14 amino acids. As DNA, the CDR3 is TGTGCCAGCGTGCGACGCGGGAGTTCGGGTGAGCAGTTCTTC. It specifies CASVRRGSSGEQFF.

The gene calls are TRBV4-3 and TRBJ2-7; perhaps TRBD2 as D (5 bases). This CDR3 is built from 15 residues. Germline-derived CDR1 and CDR2 are LGHNA and YSLEER. Trimming pared 0 bases from V and 3 bases from J, leaving 12 bases between. Here the CDR3 DNA reads TGCGCCAGCAGCCAAGATCTAGGCGGGTACTACGAGCAGTACTTC. It encodes CASSQDLGGYYEQYF.

As to this clone: This specimen includes other DNA sequences encoding the same CDR3. V gene TRBV5-1 combines with J gene TRBJ1-1; TRBD1 aligns across 10 bases. CDR3 size: 14 residues. Germline values: CDR1 SGHRS, CDR2 YFSETQ. V trimming: 4 bases; J trimming: 5 bases; junction bases outside the gene matches: 5. The CDR3 region is CASSLGQGVTEAFF. DNA of the CDR3: TGCGCCAGCAGCCTCGGACAGGGGGTGACTGAAGCTTTCTTT.

V is TRBV19 and J is TRBJ2-7; 11 positions agree with TRBD1. J was trimmed by 5 bases and V by 8 bases; bases with no gene match: 8. There are 14 residues in the CDR3. Germline CDR1 reads LNHDA; CDR2 reads SQIVND (reference sequence). This CDR3 reads CASQRDRGAHEQYF. Written as DNA, the CDR3 is TGTGCCAGTCAGAGGGACAGGGGGGCCCACGAGCAGTACTTC.

V usage is TRBV27 and J usage is TRBJ2-6; 7 bases are shared with TRBD2. This CDR3 spans 17 amino acids. CDR1 and CDR2 from the germline V gene are MNHEY and SMNVEV (reference sequence). V lost 3 bases, J lost 0 bases, and 5 bases stayed unmatched. The CDR3 here is CASSFLGGYSGANVLTF. The CDR3, as DNA: TGTGCCAGCAGTTTCCTCGGGGGGTACTCTGGGGCCAACGTCCTGACTTTC.

Concerning this clone itself: Other DNA sequences in this specimen translate into the identical CDR3. The V gene is TRBV4-1, the J gene TRBJ2-7; TRBD1 matches 11 bases. Losses at the gene ends were 3 bases for V and 1 base for J; bases not matched to a gene: 5. Per the germline V gene, CDR1 is MGHRA and CDR2 is YSYEKL. CDR3 length equals 16 residues. CDR3 sequence (DNA): TGCGCCAGCAGCCAGGATGGGACAGGGGGATCCTACGAGCAGTACTTC. Its translation is CASSQDGTGGSYEQYF.

On this clone: In the same sample, other DNA sequences code for this CDR3. The V gene is TRBV10-3, the J gene TRBJ1-6; D remains unclear. The germline CDR1 and CDR2 sequences are ENHRY and SYGVKD. With 3 bases removed from V and 1 base from J, the gap between germline ends came to 7 bases. The CDR3 length is 15 residues. The CDR3: CAISEGGSYNSPLHF. In nucleotides, the CDR3 is TGTGCCATCAGTGAAGGTGGTTCCTATAATTCACCCCTCCACTTT.

Of note for this clone: This specimen includes other DNA sequences encoding the same CDR3. The chain employs TRBV7-9 and TRBJ1-4, with 9 bases matching TRBD1. The length of the CDR3 is 15 residues. The trim removed 5 bases at V and 2 bases at J, leaving 3 bases unmatched. Germline lookup yields CDR1 SEHNR and CDR2 FQNEAQ (reference sequence). The CDR3 is CASSLGQGTNEKLFF. CDR3 coding DNA: TGTGCCAGCAGCCTCGGACAGGGGACTAATGAAAAACTGTTTTTT.

On this clone itself: This specimen includes other DNA sequences encoding the same CDR3. The gene calls are TRBV11-2 and TRBJ2-1, with 7 positions matching TRBD1. Germline V gene data show CDR1 as SGHAT and CDR2 as FQNNGV. V dropped 4 bases and J dropped 6; count of bases not matched to a gene: 0. The CDR3 consists of 12 residues. The CDR3 sequence is CASSSGGNEQFF. The CDR3, as DNA: TGTGCCAGCAGCTCAGGGGGCAATGAGCAGTTCTTC. Full variable domain (rest looked up from reference TRBV11-2 and TRBJ2-1): EAGVAQSPRYKIIEKRQSVAFWCNPISGHATLYWYQQILGQGPKLLIQFQNNGVVDDSQLPKDRFSAERLKGVDSTLKIQPAKLEDSAVYLCASSSGGNEQFFGPGTRLTVL.

The J gene is TRBJ2-5, the V gene TRBV19; D might be TRBD1 or TRBD2, each matching 5 bases. V lost 2 bases and J 5 bases, leaving 12 bases between the germline ends. This CDR3 contains 14 residues. The V gene's germline CDR1 is LNHDA and CDR2 SQIVND (reference sequence). This chain's CDR3 is CASSILGDLETQYF. CDR3 nucleotides: TGTGCCAGTAGTATATTGGGGGACCTGGAGACCCAGTACTTC.

The chain is built from TRBV6-6 and TRBJ2-7; 8 bases match TRBD2. Germline V lookup: CDR1 MNHNY, CDR2 SVGAGI (reference sequence). The CDR3 has 16 residues. V was pared by 6 bases and J by 3 bases, with 13 bases of the junction left unmatched. CDR3 nucleotides: TGTGCCAGCAGACCTGGACTAGCTATGAATGTCTACGAGCAGTACTTC. This encodes CASRPGLAMNVYEQYF.

The V call is TRBV11-2, the J call TRBJ1-2; tentatively, D is TRBD1 (5 bases). The V end lost 3 bases, the J end lost 2 bases, and 16 bases lay between the germline ends. The CDR3 loop spans 16 amino acids. The germline gives CDR1 SGHAT, CDR2 FQNNGV. The CDR3: CASSLGKGRGNYGYTF. In nucleotides, the CDR3 is TGTGCCAGCAGCTTGGGCAAGGGACGGGGAAACTATGGCTACACCTTC.

V is TRBV4-2 and J is TRBJ1-4, with a weak D call TRBD1 (6 bases). Germline V CDR1 and CDR2: LGHNA, YNFKEQ. Trimming removed 1 base from V and 8 bases from J, with 14 bases in between. There are 15 residues in the CDR3. The CDR3 region has the DNA TGTGCCAGCAGCCAAGGCAACAGGGCAGAAGAAAAACTGTTTTTT. Encoded protein: CASSQGNRAEEKLFF.

This clone was observed once. V is TRBV4-1 and J is TRBJ2-4; weak D call: TRBD2 (6 bases). With 0 bases removed from V and 1 base from J, the gap between germline ends came to 10 bases. Germline V gene data show CDR1 as MGHRA and CDR2 as YSYEKL. The CDR3 runs 16 residues. In nucleotides, the CDR3 is TGCGCCAGCAGCCAAGATCCAGGAGGGGCCAAAAACATTCAGTACTTC. Translating gives CASSQDPGGAKNIQYF.

CDR3 in DNA: TGTGCCATCGCCTTACTAGCGGGGGGCTCCTACGAGCAGTACTTC. As protein: CAIALLAGGSYEQYF. The chain carries TRBV10-3 and TRBJ2-7; TRBD2 matches at 12 bases. The CDR3 spans 15 residues. Germline V gene data show CDR1 as ENHRY and CDR2 as SYGVKD. V lost 8 bases and J lost 0; bases outside the gene matches: 5.

In this sample, this clone turned up a few times. The chain recombines TRBV2 with TRBJ2-5; D remains ambiguous. CDR3 size: 12 residues. Germline values: CDR1 SNHLY, CDR2 FYNNEI. V lost 6 bases and J 0 bases, leaving 5 bases between the germline ends. The chain's CDR3 is CASSLYQETQYF. Here the CDR3 DNA reads TGTGCCAGCAGCCTGTACCAAGAGACCCAGTACTTC. The variable domain in full, with the rest retrieved from reference TRBV2 and TRBJ2-5, is EPEVTQTPSHQVTQMGQEVILRCVPISNHLYFYWYRQILGQKVEFLVSFYNNEISEKSEIFDDQFSVERPDGSNFTLKIRSTKLEDSAMYFCASSLYQETQYFGPGTRLLVL.

This chain connects TRBV19 to TRBJ2-3; TRBD2 might be the D (5 bases). The CDR3 totals 14 residues. The V end was cut by 1 base, the J end by 5 bases, with 10 bases between. Germline CDR1 is LNHDA and CDR2 is SQIVND (reference sequence). CDR3 protein: CASSIGTRLDTQYF. CDR3 nucleotides: TGTGCCAGTAGTATAGGAACTAGATTAGATACGCAGTATTTT.

The chain links TRBV28 to TRBJ2-7; 7 bases fit TRBD1. Germline-derived CDR1 and CDR2 are MDHEN and SYDVKM. This CDR3 region has 15 residues. Trimming took 6 bases from V and 6 from J; bases not matched to a gene: 14. The CDR3 loop reads CASRGQATANGEQYF. CDR3 DNA: TGTGCCAGCAGAGGACAGGCGACAGCTAATGGCGAGCAGTACTTC.

The chain links TRBV18 to TRBJ2-7, with 9 bases that match TRBD2. Per germline, CDR1 KGHSH and CDR2 LQKENI. V was pared by 1 base and J by 6 bases, with 13 bases of the junction left unmatched. The CDR3 sequence is 17 residues long. The CDR3 coding sequence is TGTGCCAGCTCACCACGGATGCCTCGCGGGAGGGTCACCGAGCAGTACTTC. Its translation: CASSPRMPRGRVTEQYF.

The chain couples TRBV25-1 to TRBJ1-4, with D unclear. V was clipped by 4 bases and J by 4 bases, with 13 bases between them. Germline CDR1 MGHDK, CDR2 SYGVNS. The CDR3 consists of 15 residues. CDR3: CASSALGPLNEKLFF. CDR3 in DNA: TGTGCCAGCAGTGCCCTCGGCCCCCTTAATGAAAAACTGTTTTTT.

This clone has only a few counts. The genes are TRBV11-2 and TRBJ1-2, with D hard to call. Germline loops: CDR1 SGHAT, CDR2 FQNNGV. The CDR3 totals 12 residues. V lost 5 bases and J 7 bases, leaving 11 bases between the germline ends. CDR3 in amino acids: CASSPEGVGYTF. DNA for the CDR3: TGTGCCAGCAGCCCGGAAGGTGTTGGCTACACCTTC.

The chain links TRBV11-2 to TRBJ2-6; the D is unclear. CDR1 SGHAT and CDR2 FQNNGV come from the germline V gene. The ends were cut back, 4 bases at V and 0 bases at J, with 4 bases in the middle. CDR3 size: 14 residues. The CDR3 DNA follows: TGTGCCAGCAGCTCGGTCTCTGGGGCCAACGTCCTGACTTTC. Its translation: CASSSVSGANVLTF.

About this clone itself: Distinct nucleotide sequences in the sample also encode this CDR3. The chain has TRBV6-5 and TRBJ1-4; D unclear. In germline, CDR1 is MNHEY, CDR2 SVGAGI. Trimming removed 6 bases at V and 8 bases at J, with 10 bases between. There are 12 residues in the CDR3. The CDR3, as DNA: TGTGCCAGCAGACGGGGTGGAGAAAAACTGTTTTTT. Translated: CASRRGGEKLFF.